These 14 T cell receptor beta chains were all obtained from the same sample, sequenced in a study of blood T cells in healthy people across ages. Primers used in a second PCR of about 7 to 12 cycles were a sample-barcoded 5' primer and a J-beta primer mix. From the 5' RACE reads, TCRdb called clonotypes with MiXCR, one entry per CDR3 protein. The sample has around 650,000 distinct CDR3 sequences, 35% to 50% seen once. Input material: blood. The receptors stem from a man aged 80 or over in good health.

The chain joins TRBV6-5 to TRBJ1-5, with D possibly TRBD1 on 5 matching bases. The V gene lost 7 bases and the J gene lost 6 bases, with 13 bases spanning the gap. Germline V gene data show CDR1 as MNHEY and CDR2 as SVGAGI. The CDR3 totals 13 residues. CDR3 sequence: CASTGGPSQPQHF. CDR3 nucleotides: TGTGCCAGCACGGGGGGACCAAGTCAGCCCCAGCATTTT.

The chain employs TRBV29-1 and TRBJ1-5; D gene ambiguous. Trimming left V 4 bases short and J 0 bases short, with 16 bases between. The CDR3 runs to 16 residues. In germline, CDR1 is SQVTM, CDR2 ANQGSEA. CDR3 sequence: CSVVLAAGGSNQPQHF. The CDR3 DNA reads TGCAGCGTTGTACTGGCGGCCGGCGGTAGCAATCAGCCCCAGCATTTT. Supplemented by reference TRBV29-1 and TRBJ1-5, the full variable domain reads SAVISQKPSRDICQRGTSLTIQCQVDSQVTMMFWYRQQPGQSLTLIATANQGSEATYESGFVIDKFPISRPNLTFSTLTVSNMSPEDSSIYLCSVVLAAGGSNQPQHFGDGTRLSIL.

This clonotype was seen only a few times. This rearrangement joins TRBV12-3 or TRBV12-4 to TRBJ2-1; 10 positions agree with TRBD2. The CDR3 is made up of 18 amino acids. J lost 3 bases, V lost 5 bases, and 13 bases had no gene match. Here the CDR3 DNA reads TGTGCCAGCAGTCCGGAAAACCTAGCGGGAGTTATCTACAATGAGCAGTTCTTC. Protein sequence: CASSPENLAGVIYNEQFF.

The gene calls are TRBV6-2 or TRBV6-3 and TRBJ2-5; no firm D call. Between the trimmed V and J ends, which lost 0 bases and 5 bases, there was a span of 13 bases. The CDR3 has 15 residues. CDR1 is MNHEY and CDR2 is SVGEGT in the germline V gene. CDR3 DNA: TGTGCCAGCAGTTACTCGCAAGCCGGTAGGGAGACCCAGTACTTC. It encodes CASSYSQAGRETQYF.

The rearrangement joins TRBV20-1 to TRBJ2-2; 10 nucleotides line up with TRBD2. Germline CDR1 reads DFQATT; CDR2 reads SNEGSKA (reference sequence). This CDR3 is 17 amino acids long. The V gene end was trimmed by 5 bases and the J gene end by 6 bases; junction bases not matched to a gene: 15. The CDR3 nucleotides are TGCAGTGCTCCCCCAGCGGGAGGGCCTGAGGTCGCCGGGGAGCTGTTTTTT. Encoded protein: CSAPPAGGPEVAGELFF.

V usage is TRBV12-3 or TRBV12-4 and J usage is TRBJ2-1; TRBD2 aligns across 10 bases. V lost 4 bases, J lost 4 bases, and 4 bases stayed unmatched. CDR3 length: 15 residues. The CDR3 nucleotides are TGTGCCAGCAGTTCTAGCGGGGGAACATACAATGAGCAGTTCTTC. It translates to CASSSSGGTYNEQFF.

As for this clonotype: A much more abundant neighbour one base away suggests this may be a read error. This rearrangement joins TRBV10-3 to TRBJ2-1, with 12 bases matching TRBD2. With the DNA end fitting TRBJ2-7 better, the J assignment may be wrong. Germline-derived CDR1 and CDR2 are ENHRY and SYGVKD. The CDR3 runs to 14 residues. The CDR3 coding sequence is TGTGCCAATGCGGCTAGCGGGGGGGCCAATGAGCAGTACTTC. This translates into CANAASGGANEQYF.

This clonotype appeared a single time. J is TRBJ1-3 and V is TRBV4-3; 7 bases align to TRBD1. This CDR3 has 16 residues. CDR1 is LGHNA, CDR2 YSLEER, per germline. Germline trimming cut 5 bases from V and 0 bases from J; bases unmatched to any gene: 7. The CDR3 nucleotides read TGCGCCAGCAGCACACAGGGGACCCACTCTGGAAACACCATATATTTT. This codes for CASSTQGTHSGNTIYF.

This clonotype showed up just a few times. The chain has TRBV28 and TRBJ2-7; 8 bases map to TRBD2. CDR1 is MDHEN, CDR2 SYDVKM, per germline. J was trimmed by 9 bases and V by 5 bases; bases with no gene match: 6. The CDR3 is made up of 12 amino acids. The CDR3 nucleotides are TGTGCCAGCAGTGTTAGCGGGACGGCGCAGTACTTC. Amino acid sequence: CASSVSGTAQYF.

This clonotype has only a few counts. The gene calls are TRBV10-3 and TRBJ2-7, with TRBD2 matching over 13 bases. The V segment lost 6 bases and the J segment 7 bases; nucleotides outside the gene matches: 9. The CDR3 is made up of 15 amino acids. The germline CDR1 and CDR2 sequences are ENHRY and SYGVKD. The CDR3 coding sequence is TGTGCCATCAGACCGGGACTAGCGGGATCGGATGAGCAGTACTTC. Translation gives CAIRPGLAGSDEQYF.

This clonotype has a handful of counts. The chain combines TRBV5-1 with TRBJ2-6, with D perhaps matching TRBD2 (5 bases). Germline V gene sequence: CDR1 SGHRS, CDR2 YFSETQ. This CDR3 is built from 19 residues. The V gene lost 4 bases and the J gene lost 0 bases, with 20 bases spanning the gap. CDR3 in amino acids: CASSEIGLNSHSGANVLTF. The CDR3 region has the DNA TGCGCCAGCAGCGAGATTGGACTTAACTCACACTCTGGGGCCAACGTCCTGACTTTC.

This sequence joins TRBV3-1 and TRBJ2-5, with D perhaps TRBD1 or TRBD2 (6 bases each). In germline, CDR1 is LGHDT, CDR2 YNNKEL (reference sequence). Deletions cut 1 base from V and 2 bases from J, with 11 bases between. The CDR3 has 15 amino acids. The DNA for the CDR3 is TGTGCCAGCAGCCAAGGAGGAGGGGGTCAAGAGACCCAGTACTTC. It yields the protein CASSQGGGGQETQYF.

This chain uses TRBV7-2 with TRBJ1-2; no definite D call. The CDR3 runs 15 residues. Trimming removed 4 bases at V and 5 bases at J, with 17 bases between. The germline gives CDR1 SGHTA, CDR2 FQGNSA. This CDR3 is CASSSSPGQQYGYTF. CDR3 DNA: TGTGCCAGCAGCTCTAGCCCGGGCCAACAGTATGGCTACACCTTC.

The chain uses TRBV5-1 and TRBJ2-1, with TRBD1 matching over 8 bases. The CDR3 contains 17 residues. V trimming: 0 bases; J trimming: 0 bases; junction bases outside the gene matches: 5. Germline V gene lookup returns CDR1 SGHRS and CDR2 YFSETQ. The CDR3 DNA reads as TGCGCCAGCAGCTTGGTGCCAGGGGGCGTCTCCTACAATGAGCAGTTCTTC. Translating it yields CASSLVPGGVSYNEQFF.